One sample yielded the 9 T cell receptor beta chains listed below, sequenced in a study of OX40 agonist ivuxolimab in advanced cancers. Preparation of the library involved the immunoSEQ multiplex PCR assay. Sourced from immuneACCESS, this table was stored by TCRdb with only in-frame sequences that have V and J called. A share of the clones is absent; for the studies checked, an unresolved V gene accounts for under half, and the remainder has no known explanation. The sample yields 70,000 or so clones; around 90% were counted once. The top ten clones comprise about 10% of the sample. The sequencing used CD4+ or CD8+ T cells sorted from blood, collected in a trial of the OX40 agonist ivuxolimab. The source of these receptors is an adult with an advanced solid tumor such as melanoma, head and neck, liver or kidney cancer.

This chain connects TRBV6-5 to TRBJ2-7; 12 bases are a match to TRBD1. Losses at the gene ends were 4 bases for V and 5 bases for J; bases not matched to a gene: 3. CDR1 MNHEY and CDR2 SVGAGI come from the germline V gene. The CDR3 contains 14 residues. For the CDR3, the DNA is TGTGCCAGCAGTTCCCGGGACAGGGGGCACGAGCAGTACTTC. Protein product: CASSSRDRGHEQYF.

The rearrangement uses TRBV18 and TRBJ2-3; unclear D gene. The V gene's germline CDR1 is KGHSH and CDR2 LQKENI. Between the trimmed V and J ends, which lost 2 bases and 4 bases, there was a span of 10 bases. The CDR3 loop spans 14 amino acids. The CDR3 nucleotides read TGTGCCAGCTCACCAGGGGTCCAGCCAGATACGCAGTATTTT. Encoded protein: CASSPGVQPDTQYF. Drawing the rest from reference TRBV18 and TRBJ2-3, the complete variable domain is NAGVMQNPRHLVRRRGQEARLRCSPMKGHSHVYWYRQLPEEGLKFMVYLQKENIIDESGMPKERFSAEFPKEGPSILRIQQVVRGDSAAYFCASSPGVQPDTQYFGPGTRLTVL.

The chain is built from TRBV2 and TRBJ2-5, with TRBD2 matching over 13 bases. Trimming removed 3 bases from V and 7 bases from J; junction bases left unmatched: 8. From germline, CDR1 is SNHLY and CDR2 FYNNEI. CDR3 size: 16 residues. The CDR3 DNA sequence: TGTGCCAGCAGTGACTTTGGACTAGCGGGAGCGGGGACCCAGTACTTC. Translation gives CASSDFGLAGAGTQYF.

The chain carries TRBV28 and TRBJ2-1; 15 nucleotides agree with TRBD2. The CDR3 is 17 amino acids. Germline-derived CDR1 and CDR2 are MDHEN and SYDVKM. The junction had 6 bases not matched to a gene; V was cut back by 2 bases and J by 7 bases. CDR3 bases: TGTGCCAGCAGTTTAGGGGGACTAGCGGGAGGAATAAATGAGCAGTTCTTC. Its protein is CASSLGGLAGGINEQFF.

The chain has TRBV7-2 and TRBJ2-7; 10 positions agree with TRBD2. With 5 bases clipped from V and 7 bases from J, the junction kept 11 bases outside the gene matches. Germline V gene lookup returns CDR1 SGHTA and CDR2 FQGNSA. CDR3 size: 15 residues. CDR3 in amino acids: CASSLRAGGSREQYF. The CDR3 coding sequence is TGTGCCAGCAGCCTCAGAGCGGGAGGGTCCCGGGAGCAGTACTTC.

In its sample, this clone was seen a few times. The chain uses TRBV7-2 and TRBJ2-7; TRBD2 is a possible D gene (5 bases). CDR1 and CDR2 from the germline V gene are SGHTA and FQGNSA. The CDR3 length is 14 residues. V lost 2 bases to trimming and J lost 5 bases, with 13 bases between them. DNA for the CDR3: TGTGCCAGCAGCTTAAGAAGTCTAGCCAACGAGCAGTACTTC. Translating gives CASSLRSLANEQYF. The variable domain in full, completed from reference TRBV7-2 and TRBJ2-7, reads GAGVSQSPSNKVTEKGKDVELRCDPISGHTALYWYRQSLGQGLEFLIYFQGNSAPDKSGLPSDRFSAERTGGSVSTLTIQRTQQEDSAVYLCASSLRSLANEQYFGPGTRLTVT.

CDR3 nucleotides: TGTGCCAGCAGCAAACCGAAGGAGACAGGGGGCCTCAAAGGAAACACCATATATTTT. It yields the protein CASSKPKETGGLKGNTIYF. The rearrangement uses TRBV21-1 and TRBJ1-3; the table's D call, TRBD1, has no DNA check behind it. TRBV21-1 has pseudogene status. The CDR3 is made up of 19 amino acids.

The chain couples TRBV7-2 to TRBJ2-1; D is undetermined. Per the germline V gene, CDR1 is SGHTA and CDR2 is FQGNSA. V lost 3 bases to trimming and J lost 7 bases, with 10 bases between them. The CDR3 is 13 amino acids. The CDR3 region has the DNA TGTGCCAGCAGCTTCCAAGGGTGGAATGAGCAGTTCTTC. Its protein product is CASSFQGWNEQFF.

The chain links TRBV5-1 to TRBJ2-5, with D perhaps matching TRBD2 (6 bases). The closer fit of TRBJ2-7 to the DNA end suggests the J call may be wrong. There are 14 residues in the CDR3. Germline values: CDR1 SGHRS, CDR2 YFSETQ. CDR3 loop: CASSTRTGAYEQYF. The CDR3 DNA sequence: TGCGCCAGCAGCACACGGACGGGAGCCTACGAGCAGTACTTC.